The clone carrying this TCR beta chain came up once. These data come from a study of blood T cell repertoires in COVID-19. Study as a whole: Sites in the United States, Italy and Spain provided acute and convalescent COVID-19 samples.

Germline CDR1 reads SGDLS; CDR2 reads YYNGEE. V dropped 0 bases and J dropped 8 bases, with 17 bases sitting between them. The CDR3 is made up of 15 amino acids. Generated by immunoSEQ multiplex PCR, the TCRdb table keeps only in-frame clones and is missing some. Of 100,000 to 150,000 clones listed, roughly 80% were seen once; the top ten hold 2.4%. The rearrangement uses TRBV9 and TRBJ1-2; weak D call: TRBD1 (6 bases). The specimen sequenced was PBMCs or T cells enriched from blood (not recorded which). This TCR derives from a middle-aged man with acute COVID-19. DNA of the CDR3: TGTGCCAGCAGCGTAGAAACAGGGAACTACGGAGGCTACACCTTC. Translated: CASSVETGNYGGYTF.